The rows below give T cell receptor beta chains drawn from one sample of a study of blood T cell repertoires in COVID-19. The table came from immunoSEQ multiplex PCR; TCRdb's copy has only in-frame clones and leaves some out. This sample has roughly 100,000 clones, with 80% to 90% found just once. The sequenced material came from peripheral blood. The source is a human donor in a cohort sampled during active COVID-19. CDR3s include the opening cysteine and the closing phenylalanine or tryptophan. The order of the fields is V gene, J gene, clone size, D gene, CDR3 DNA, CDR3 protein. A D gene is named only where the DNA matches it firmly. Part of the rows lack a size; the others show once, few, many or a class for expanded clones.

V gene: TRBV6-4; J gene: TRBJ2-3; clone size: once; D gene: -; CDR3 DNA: TGTGCCAGCAGTGGCGGGGTCCACTCAGATACGCAGTATTTT; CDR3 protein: CASSGGVHSDTQYF
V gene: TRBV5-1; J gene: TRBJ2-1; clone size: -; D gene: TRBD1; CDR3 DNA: TGCGCCAGCAGCTTGGAAGGGACAGGAGAGCAGTTCTTC; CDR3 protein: CASSLEGTGEQFF
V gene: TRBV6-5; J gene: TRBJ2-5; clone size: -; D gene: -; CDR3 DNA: TGTGCCAGCAGTTATGGGGCCGGGCTGTGGGAGACCCAGTACTTC; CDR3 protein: CASSYGAGLWETQYF
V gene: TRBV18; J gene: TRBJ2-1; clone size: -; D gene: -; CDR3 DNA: TGTGCCAGCTCACCAAGGTCAGGTTCCTACAATGAGCAGTTCTTC; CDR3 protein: CASSPRSGSYNEQFF
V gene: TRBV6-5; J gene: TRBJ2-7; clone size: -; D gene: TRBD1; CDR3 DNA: TGTGCCAGCAGAGCCCGGGACAGCCCCTTCGGCGAGCAGTACTTC; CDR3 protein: CASRARDSPFGEQYF
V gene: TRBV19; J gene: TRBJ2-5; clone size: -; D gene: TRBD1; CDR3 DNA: TGTGCCAGTAGGAAACAGGGGCAGGAGACCCAGTACTTC; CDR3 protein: CASRKQGQETQYF
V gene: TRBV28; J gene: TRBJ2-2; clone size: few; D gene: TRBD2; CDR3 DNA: TGTGCCAGCAGTTTATACCCTAGCGGGGTGGTGGAGCTGTTTTTT; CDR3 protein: CASSLYPSGVVELFF
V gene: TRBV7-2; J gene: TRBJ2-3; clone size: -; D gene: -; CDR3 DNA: TGTGCCAGCAGCTACTCCGGGACTAGCACAGATACGCAGTATTTT; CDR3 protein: CASSYSGTSTDTQYF
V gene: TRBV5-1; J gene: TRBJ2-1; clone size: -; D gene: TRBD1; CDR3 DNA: TGCGCCAGCAGCTCCGGACAGGGGTCCTACAATGAGCAGTTCTTC; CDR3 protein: CASSSGQGSYNEQFF
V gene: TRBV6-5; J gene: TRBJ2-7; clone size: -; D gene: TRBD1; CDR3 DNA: TGTGCCAGCAGAATACAGGGGGCTTCCTACGAGCAGTACTTC; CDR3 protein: CASRIQGASYEQYF
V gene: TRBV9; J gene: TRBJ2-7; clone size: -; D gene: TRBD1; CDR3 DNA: TGTGCCAGCAGCCCTAACCCAACCCCCGGGACAGGGTTCTACGAGCAGTACTTC; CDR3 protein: CASSPNPTPGTGFYEQYF
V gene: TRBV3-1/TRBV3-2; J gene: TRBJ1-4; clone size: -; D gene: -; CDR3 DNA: TGTGCCAGCAGCCAAGCCTCTAATGAAAAACTGTTTTTT; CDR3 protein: CASSQASNEKLFF
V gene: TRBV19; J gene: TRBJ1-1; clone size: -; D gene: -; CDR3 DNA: TGTGCCAGTAGTATCATGGAGGCAGAGATGGCTTTCTTT; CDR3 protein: CASSIMEAEMAFF
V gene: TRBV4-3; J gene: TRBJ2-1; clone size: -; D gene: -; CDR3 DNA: TGCGCCAGCAGCCAAGATTCGTGGCCCTCAACCTACAATGAGCAGTTCTTC; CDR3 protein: CASSQDSWPSTYNEQFF
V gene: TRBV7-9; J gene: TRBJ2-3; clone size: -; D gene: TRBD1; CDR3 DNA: TGTGCCAGCAGCTCCCCCGGGACAGGAACCCTCTTCAGGGATACGCAGTATTTT; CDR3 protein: CASSSPGTGTLFRDTQYF
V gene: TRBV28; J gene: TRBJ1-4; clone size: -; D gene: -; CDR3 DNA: TGTGCCAGCAGTTTTGCGGTTATGTTGGCAACTAATGAAAAACTGTTTTTT; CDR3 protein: CASSFAVMLATNEKLFF
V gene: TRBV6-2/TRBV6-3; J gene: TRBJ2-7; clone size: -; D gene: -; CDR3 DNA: TGTGCCAGCAGTAACGGGGGGCCCTACGAGCAGTACTTC; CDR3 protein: CASSNGGPYEQYF
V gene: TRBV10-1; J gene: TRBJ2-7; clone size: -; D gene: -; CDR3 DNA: TGCGCCAGCAGCACAGGCCTCGTCAAGTACTTC; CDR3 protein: CASSTGLVKYF
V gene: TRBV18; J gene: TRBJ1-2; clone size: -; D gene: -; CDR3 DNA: TGTGCCAGCTCACGGGCGGAAAAGGGGTATGGCTACACCTTC; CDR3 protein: CASSRAEKGYGYTF
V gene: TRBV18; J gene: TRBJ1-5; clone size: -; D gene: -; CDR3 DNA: TGTGCCAGCTCCCCTCGGACAGTTAGAAATCAGCCCCAGCATTTT; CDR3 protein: CASSPRTVRNQPQHF
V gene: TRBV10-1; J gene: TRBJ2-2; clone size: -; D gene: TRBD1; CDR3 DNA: TGCGCCAGCAGTACGGACAGGCCGAACACCGGGGAGCTGTTTTTT; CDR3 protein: CASSTDRPNTGELFF
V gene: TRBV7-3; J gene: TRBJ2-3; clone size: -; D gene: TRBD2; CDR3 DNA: TGTGCCAGCAGCACCGGGACTAGCGCAGATACGCAGTATTTT; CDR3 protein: CASSTGTSADTQYF
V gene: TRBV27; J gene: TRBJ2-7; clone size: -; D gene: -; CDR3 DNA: TGTGCCAGCAGTTTAAAGGCAGGGCGTTTGGACGAGCAGTACTTC; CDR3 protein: CASSLKAGRLDEQYF
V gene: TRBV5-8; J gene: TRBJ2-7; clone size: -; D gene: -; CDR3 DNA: TGTGCCAGCAGCTTGGGGAAGGAGGAGCTAGACTTC; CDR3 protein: CASSLGKEELDF
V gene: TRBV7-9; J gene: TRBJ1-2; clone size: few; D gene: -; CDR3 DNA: TGTGCCAGCACCAAACCGGGGGGGAGCTATGGCTACACCTTC; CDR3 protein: CASTKPGGSYGYTF
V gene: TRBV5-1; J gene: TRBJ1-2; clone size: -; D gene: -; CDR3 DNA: TGCGCCAGCAGCTTGGATCCGGGGTACTATGGCTACACCTTC; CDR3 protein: CASSLDPGYYGYTF
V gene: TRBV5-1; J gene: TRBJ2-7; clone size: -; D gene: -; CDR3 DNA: TGCGCCAGCAGCTTCGGTCAGGGGAGTAGCGAGCAGTACTTC; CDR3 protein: CASSFGQGSSEQYF
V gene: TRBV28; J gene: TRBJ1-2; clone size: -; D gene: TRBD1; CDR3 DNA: TGTGCCAGCAGGGCACAGGGGGTGGTTGGCTATGGCTACACCTTC; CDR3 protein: CASRAQGVVGYGYTF
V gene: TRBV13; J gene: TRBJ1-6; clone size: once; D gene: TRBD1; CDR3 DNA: TGTGCCAGCACCCAAATGGGACAGGGGGACTCACCCCTCCACTTT; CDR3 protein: CASTQMGQGDSPLHF
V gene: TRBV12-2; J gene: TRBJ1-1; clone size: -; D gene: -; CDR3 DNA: TGTGCAAGTCGACCCGGACAGCCAACGAAAGCTTTCTTT; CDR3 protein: CASRPGQPTKAFF
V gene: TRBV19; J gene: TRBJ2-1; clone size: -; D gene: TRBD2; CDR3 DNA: TGTGCCAGTAGTCCGGCTAGCGGGGGGCGGGATGAGCAGTTCTTC; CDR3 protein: CASSPASGGRDEQFF
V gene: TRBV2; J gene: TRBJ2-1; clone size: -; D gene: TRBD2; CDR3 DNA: TGTGCCAGCAGTGTAGACGGGACGGGAGGTGAGCAGTTCTTC; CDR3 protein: CASSVDGTGGEQFF
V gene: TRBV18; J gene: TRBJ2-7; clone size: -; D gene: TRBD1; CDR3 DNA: TGTGCCAGCTCACTACTCCCGGGACAGCTCGACGAGCAGTACTTC; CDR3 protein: CASSLLPGQLDEQYF
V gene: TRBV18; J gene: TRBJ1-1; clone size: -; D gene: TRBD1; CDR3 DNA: TGTGCCAGCTCACAGGGACAGTTGAACACTGAAGCTTTCTTT; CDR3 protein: CASSQGQLNTEAFF
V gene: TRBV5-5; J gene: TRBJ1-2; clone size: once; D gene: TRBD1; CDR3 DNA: TGTGCCAGCAGCCTTGGACAGGGGGGTGGCTATGGCTACACCTTC; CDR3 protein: CASSLGQGGGYGYTF
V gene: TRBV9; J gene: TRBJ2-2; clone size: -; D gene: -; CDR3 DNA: TGTGCCAGCAGCGTAGGGCAACCTCGCACCGGGGAGCTGTTTTTT; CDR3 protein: CASSVGQPRTGELFF
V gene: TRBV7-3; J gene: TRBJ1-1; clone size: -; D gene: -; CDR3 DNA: TGTGCCAGCAGCTTGGGGCCAGGGGAGTCCACTGAAGCTTTCTTT; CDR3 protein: CASSLGPGESTEAFF
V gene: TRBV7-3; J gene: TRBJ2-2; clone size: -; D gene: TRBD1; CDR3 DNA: TGTGCCAGCAGCACCACGGACAGGGCCGGGGCCGGGGAGCTGTTTTTT; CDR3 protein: CASSTTDRAGAGELFF
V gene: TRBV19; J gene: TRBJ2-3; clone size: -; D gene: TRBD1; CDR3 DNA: TGTGCCAGTAGGAAGGGGGCGGATACGCAGTATTTT; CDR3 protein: CASRKGADTQYF
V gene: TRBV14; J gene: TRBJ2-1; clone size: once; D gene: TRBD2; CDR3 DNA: TGTGCCAGCAGCCAAGAGATGTTAGCGGGGCCGCGAAATGAGCAGTTCTTC; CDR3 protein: CASSQEMLAGPRNEQFF
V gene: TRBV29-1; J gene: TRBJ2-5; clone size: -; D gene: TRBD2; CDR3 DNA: TGCAGCGTCTATTGGGGGGGAGAGACCCAGTACTTC; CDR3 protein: CSVYWGGETQYF
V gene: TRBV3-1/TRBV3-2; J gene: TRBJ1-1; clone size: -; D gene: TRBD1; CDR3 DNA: TGTGCCAGCACACAGGGGTGGAACACTGAAGCTTTCTTT; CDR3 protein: CASTQGWNTEAFF
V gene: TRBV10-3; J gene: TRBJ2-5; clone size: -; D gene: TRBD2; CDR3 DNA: TGTGCCATCAGTGAGGGGGGACTAGCGGGGACCTTCGTAGAGACCCAGTACTTC; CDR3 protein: CAISEGGLAGTFVETQYF
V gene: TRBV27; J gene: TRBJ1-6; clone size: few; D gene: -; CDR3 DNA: TGTGCCAGCAGACCACCGGGGGGGTTTCGCAATTCACCCCTCCACTTT; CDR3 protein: CASRPPGGFRNSPLHF
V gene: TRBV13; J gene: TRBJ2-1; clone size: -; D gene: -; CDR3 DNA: TGTGCCAGCAGCCGCGGCGGTGAGCAGTTCTTC; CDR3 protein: CASSRGGEQFF
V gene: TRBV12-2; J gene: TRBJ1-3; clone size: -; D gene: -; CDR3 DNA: TGTGCAAGTCGCTTAAGTAATAAGAGGTGCTCTGGAAACACCATATATTTT; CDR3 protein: CASRLSNKRCSGNTIYF
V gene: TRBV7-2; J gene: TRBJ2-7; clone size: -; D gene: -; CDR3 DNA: TGTGCCAGCAGCTTAGGGGGGGACTACGAGCAGTACTTC; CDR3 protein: CASSLGGDYEQYF
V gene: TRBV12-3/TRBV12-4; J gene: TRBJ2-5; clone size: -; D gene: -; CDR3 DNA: TGTGCCAGCAGCCCTCAAGAGACCCAGTACTTC; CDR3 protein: CASSPQETQYF
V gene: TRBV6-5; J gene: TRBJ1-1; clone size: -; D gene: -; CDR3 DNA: TGTGCCAGCAGTCGACAAGGTAGCACTGAAGCTTTCTTT; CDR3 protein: CASSRQGSTEAFF
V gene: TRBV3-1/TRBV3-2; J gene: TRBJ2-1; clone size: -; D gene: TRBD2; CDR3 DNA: TGTGCCAGCAGCCTCGGATGGCGGGGGAACAATGAGCAGTTCTTC; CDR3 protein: CASSLGWRGNNEQFF
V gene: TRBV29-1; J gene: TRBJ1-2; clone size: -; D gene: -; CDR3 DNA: TGCAGCGTTGAAGAATCGGGTCCCGGCTACACCTTC; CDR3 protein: CSVEESGPGYTF
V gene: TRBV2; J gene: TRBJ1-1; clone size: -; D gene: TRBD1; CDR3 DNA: TGTGCCAGCAGGGGAGGACAGGGGGACACTGAAGCTTTCTTT; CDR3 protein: CASRGGQGDTEAFF
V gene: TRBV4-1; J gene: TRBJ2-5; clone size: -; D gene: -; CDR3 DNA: TGCGCCAGCAGCCAAGGCCCAGGCCAAGAGACCCAGTACTTC; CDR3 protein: CASSQGPGQETQYF
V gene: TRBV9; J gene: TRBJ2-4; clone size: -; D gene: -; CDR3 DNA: TGTGCCAGCAGCGTAGCTCCTGGGACATCCATTCAGTACTTC; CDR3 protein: CASSVAPGTSIQYF